Listed below are T cell receptor beta chains from one sample, sequenced in a study of cytomegalovirus exposure and HLA in healthy donors. Sequenced by immunoSEQ multiplex PCR; TCRdb stores in-frame clones only, minus some. Of fewer than 200,000 clones in the sample, 86% were seen once. The specimen sequenced was PBMCs. Every receptor here comes from a woman under 40 in good health and CMV-seronegative. Each CDR3 is given with its conserved first and last residue. A D gene is named only where the DNA matches it firmly. Expanded clones are given a class, and other clones once, few, many or no size at all.

v_gene	abundance	d_gene	j_gene	CDR3aa	CDR3nt
TRBV6-5	NA	NA	TRBJ1-2	CASSYAVLYGYTF	TGTGCCAGCAGTTACGCGGTTCTCTATGGCTACACCTTC
TRBV10-3	once	NA	TRBJ2-3	CAISDGKRQSAADTQYF	TGTGCCATCAGTGATGGGAAGCGGCAGTCGGCGGCTGATACGCAGTATTTT
TRBV28	few	NA	TRBJ2-1	CASSSPLAMGGEQFF	TGTGCCAGCAGCTCCCCTCTAGCGATGGGGGGTGAGCAGTTCTTC
TRBV29-1	NA	NA	TRBJ2-3	CSGQGRGTDTQYF	TGCAGCGGACAAGGACGGGGGACAGATACGCAGTATTTT
TRBV30	NA	NA	TRBJ1-4	CAWNSGATNEKLFF	TGTGCCTGGAATTCTGGCGCAACTAATGAAAAACTGTTTTTT
TRBV11-3	NA	NA	TRBJ2-7	CASSLDRDKPYGQQYF	TGTGCCAGCAGCTTAGATCGAGACAAACCGTACGGGCAGCAGTACTTC
TRBV5-4	NA	TRBD1	TRBJ2-7	CASSLPAQGGYEQYF	TGTGCCAGCAGCTTGCCAGCACAGGGGGGTTACGAGCAGTACTTC
TRBV9	NA	NA	TRBJ1-1	CASSVGRNTEAFF	TGTGCCAGCAGCGTGGGACGGAACACTGAAGCTTTCTTT
TRBV7-9	NA	NA	TRBJ2-7	CASSSRGSYEQYF	TGTGCCAGCAGCAGCAGGGGCTCCTACGAGCAGTACTTC
TRBV27	NA	NA	TRBJ1-5	CASRNSGDGQPQHF	TGTGCCAGCAGAAATTCAGGGGATGGTCAGCCCCAGCATTTT
TRBV4-3	NA	NA	TRBJ2-7	CASSQDRVATQNF	TGCGCCAGCAGCCAAGATAGAGTGGCAACTCAAAACTTC
TRBV27	NA	TRBD2	TRBJ2-7	CASSFSPSGRGASEQYF	TGTGCCAGCAGTTTCTCTCCTTCTGGGCGGGGGGCCTCGGAGCAGTACTTC
TRBV7-9	NA	NA	TRBJ2-2	CASSFRQYTGELFF	TGTGCCAGCAGCTTCCGGCAGTACACCGGGGAGCTGTTTTTT
TRBV27	NA	NA	TRBJ1-1	CASSEFGGGHTEAFF	TGTGCCAGCAGTGAATTTGGGGGGGGCCACACTGAAGCTTTCTTT
TRBV5-6	NA	TRBD1	TRBJ1-4	CASSLTGTVIEKLFF	TGTGCCAGCAGCTTGACCGGGACAGTCATTGAAAAACTGTTTTTT
TRBV7-9	few	NA	TRBJ1-5	CASSPGEGQPQHF	TGTGCCAGCAGCCCAGGGGAGGGTCAGCCCCAGCATTTT
TRBV4-2	NA	NA	TRBJ2-2	CASSQAAGELFF	TGTGCCAGCAGCCAAGCTGCGGGGGAGCTGTTTTTT
TRBV28	once	TRBD1	TRBJ1-4	CASSRTGLTEKLFF	TGTGCCAGCAGCCGGACAGGGTTAACTGAAAAACTGTTTTTT
TRBV7-8	NA	TRBD1	TRBJ1-1	CASSATGGSTEAFF	TGTGCCAGCAGCGCGACAGGGGGCAGTACTGAAGCTTTCTTT
TRBV18	NA	NA	TRBJ1-4	CASSPSRGGHEKLFF	TGTGCCAGCTCACCTTCGAGGGGTGGTCACGAAAAACTGTTTTTT
TRBV19	NA	NA	TRBJ2-3	CASSIGFTSTDTQYF	TGTGCCAGTAGTATAGGTTTTACAAGCACAGATACGCAGTATTTT
TRBV4-1	NA	TRBD1	TRBJ1-6	CASSQGDRYNSPLHF	TGCGCCAGCAGCCAGGGGGACAGGTATAATTCACCCCTCCACTTT
TRBV5-1	NA	NA	TRBJ2-7	CASRKGRGDSYEQYF	TGCGCCAGCAGGAAGGGCCGGGGAGATAGCTACGAGCAGTACTTC
TRBV29-1	NA	TRBD2	TRBJ2-7	CSVVGGSVNEQYF	TGCAGCGTGGTGGGCGGGAGCGTTAACGAGCAGTACTTC
TRBV28	few	NA	TRBJ2-2	CASSFPRPGVSTGELFF	TGTGCCAGCAGTTTTCCCCGCCCGGGGGTTAGTACCGGGGAGCTGTTTTTT
TRBV15	NA	TRBD1	TRBJ1-1	CATSRKLDRAGTEAFF	TGTGCCACCAGCAGAAAGTTGGACAGGGCTGGGACTGAAGCTTTCTTT
TRBV10-3	few	NA	TRBJ2-3	CAISEPRGDTQYF	TGTGCCATCAGTGAGCCCCGGGGAGATACGCAGTATTTT
TRBV4-2	NA	NA	TRBJ1-6	CASSQEAVGSEQSWALHF	TGTGCCAGCAGCCAAGAGGCGGTGGGCAGCGAGCAAAGTTGGGCCCTCCACTTT
TRBV7-2	NA	NA	TRBJ2-3	CASSPRPTDTQYF	TGTGCCAGCAGCCCGCGGCCCACAGATACGCAGTATTTT
TRBV27	once	NA	TRBJ2-1	CASSLQGGGPYNEQFF	TGTGCCAGCAGTCTCCAAGGTGGGGGTCCCTACAATGAGCAGTTCTTC
TRBV6-6	NA	NA	TRBJ1-5	CASRGGQGASQPQHF	TGTGCCAGCAGAGGTGGCCAGGGAGCGAGTCAGCCCCAGCATTTT